This T cell receptor beta chain was documented in a study of shared clonotypes between healthy human individuals. Study-wide findings and caveats: Non-shared clonotypes had lower generation probabilities than those shared by all four donors.

The CDR3 spans 14 residues. CDR1 is MNHEY, CDR2 SMNVEV, per germline (reference sequence). V lost 2 bases, J lost 5 bases, and 10 bases lay in between. This clone occurred once. As yet, its antigen is unknown. The table came from immunoSEQ multiplex PCR; TCRdb's copy has only in-frame clones and leaves some out. The table lists 100,000 to 120,000 clones, roughly 70% of them singletons. The TCR was taken from a woman aged 25 to 39 in good health. The sample comprised memory CD8+ T cells sorted from blood. Specified subset: CD45RO+ cells pooled with CCR7-negative TemRA cells. The chain uses TRBV27 and TRBJ1-5; the D gene is possibly TRBD1 (6 bases). CDR3 DNA sequence: TGTGCCAGCAGTTTACTACAGGGCTATCAGCCCCAGCATTTT. The encoded protein is CASSLLQGYQPQHF.